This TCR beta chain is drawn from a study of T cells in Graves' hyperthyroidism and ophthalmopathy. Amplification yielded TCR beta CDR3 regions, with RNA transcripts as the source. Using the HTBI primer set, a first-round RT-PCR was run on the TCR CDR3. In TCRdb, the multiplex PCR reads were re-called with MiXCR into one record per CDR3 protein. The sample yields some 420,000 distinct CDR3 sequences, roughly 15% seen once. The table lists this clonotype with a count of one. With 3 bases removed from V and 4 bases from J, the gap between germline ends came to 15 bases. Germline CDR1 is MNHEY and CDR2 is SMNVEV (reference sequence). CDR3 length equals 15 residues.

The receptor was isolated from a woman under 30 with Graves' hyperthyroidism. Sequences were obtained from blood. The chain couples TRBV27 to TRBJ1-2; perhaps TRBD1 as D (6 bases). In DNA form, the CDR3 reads TGTGCCAGCAGTTTGGGGGCCCCCGTCTTCTATGGCTACACCTTC. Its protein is CASSLGAPVFYGYTF.